This TCR beta chain was recovered during a study of tumour-infiltrating T cells in Burkitt lymphoma. About the study: This cohort included all epidemiological subtypes of Burkitt lymphoma. Overall and progression-free survival were predicted by productive clonality. Regarding the study as a whole: Public clonotypes, several, appeared across numerous Burkitt lymphoma patients.

This clone was counted between two and nine times. Its cognate antigen is unknown. The protocol was immunoSEQ multiplex PCR, while the TCRdb copy is restricted to in-frame clones and leaves out a portion. The data show about 1,600 clones, more than 10% seen once. Sequenced sample: tumor tissue. The clonotype comes from a human donor with Burkitt lymphoma.

The CDR3 is CASSVGSYQETQYF. CDR3 nucleotide sequence: TGTGCCAGCAGTGTCGGATCGTACCAAGAGACCCAGTACTTC. V usage is TRBV2 and J usage is TRBJ2-5; D gene ambiguous. Germline CDR1 reads SNHLY; CDR2 reads FYNNEI. The V gene lost 4 bases and the J gene lost 0 bases, with 9 bases spanning the gap. The CDR3 consists of 14 residues.